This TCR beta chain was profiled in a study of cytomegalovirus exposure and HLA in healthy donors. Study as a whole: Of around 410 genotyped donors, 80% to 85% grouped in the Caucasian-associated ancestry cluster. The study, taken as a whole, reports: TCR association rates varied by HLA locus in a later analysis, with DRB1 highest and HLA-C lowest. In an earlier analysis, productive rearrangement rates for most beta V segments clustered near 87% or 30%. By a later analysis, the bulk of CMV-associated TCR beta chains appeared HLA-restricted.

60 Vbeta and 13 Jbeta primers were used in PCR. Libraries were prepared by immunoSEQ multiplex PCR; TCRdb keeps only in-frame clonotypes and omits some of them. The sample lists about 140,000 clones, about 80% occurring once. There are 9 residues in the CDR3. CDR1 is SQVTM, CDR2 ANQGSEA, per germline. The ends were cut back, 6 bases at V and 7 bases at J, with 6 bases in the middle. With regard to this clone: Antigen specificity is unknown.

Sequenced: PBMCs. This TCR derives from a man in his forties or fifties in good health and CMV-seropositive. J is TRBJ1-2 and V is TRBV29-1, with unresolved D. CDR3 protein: CSVEAGYTF. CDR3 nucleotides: TGCAGCGTCGAGGCTGGCTACACCTTC.